This T cell receptor (beta chain) emerged from a study of cytotoxic CD8 clonotypes in ibrutinib-treated CLL. CDR1 and CDR2 (germline): MNHNY, SVGAGI (reference sequence). CDR3 length equals 14 residues. Trimming left V 2 bases short and J 4 bases short, with 11 bases between. As regards this clone: Its antigen is unknown. This specimen includes other DNA sequences encoding the same CDR3.

Sequencing was designed to attain a depth spanning 1 in 200,000 to 1 in 1 million T cells. Sequencing used immunoSEQ multiplex PCR; TCRdb keeps in-frame clones, though not all of them. The table lists roughly 18,000 clones, 81% of them singletons, with around 5% in the top ten. The study, taken as a whole, reports: On treatment, the uncommon public clonotypes contracted or remained stable.

The sample was PBMCs, taken before ibrutinib treatment. The chain couples TRBV6-6 to TRBJ1-2, with D possibly TRBD1 on 5 matching bases. The receptor was isolated from a human donor with chronic lymphocytic leukemia. CDR3 region: CASSYRGVGYGYTF. CDR3 nucleotide sequence: TGTGCCAGCAGTTACAGGGGAGTAGGCTATGGCTACACCTTC.